These T cell receptor beta chains were read from a single sample in a study of molecular identifiers for immune sequencing clone quantification. TCRdb processed the PCR reads anew with MiXCR; each CDR3 protein has one entry. The table records a few hundred thousand distinct CDR3 sequences, roughly a fifth of them present only once. Sequences were obtained from naive CD8+ T cells from blood, with Jurkat cell RNA spiked in. The receptors shown here come from a human donor in good health. Some libraries in this study had Jurkat cell RNA spiked in. Both conserved end residues are part of each CDR3. D genes are given only for firm matches. Part of the rows lack a size; the others show once, few, many or a class for expanded clones.

j_call,v_call,clone_size,d_call,cdr3_nt,cdr3_aa
TRBJ2-7,TRBV6-6,.,.,TGTGCCAGCAGTTACCTAATCGACACCTCCTACGAGCAGTACTTC,CASSYLIDTSYEQYF
TRBJ2-3,TRBV7-6,many,TRBD2,TGTGCCAGCAGCTCCGGACTAGCGGGAGGGCCGAGCCGAGATACGCAGTATTTT,CASSSGLAGGPSRDTQYF
TRBJ2-7,TRBV4-3,few,TRBD2,TGCGCCAGCGGCCAAGATGCGGGGGGCGGGTCGTACGAGCAGTACTTC,CASGQDAGGGSYEQYF
TRBJ2-1,TRBV30,.,TRBD2,TGTGCCTGGAGTGTACTCGGACTAGCGGGTAGTGAGCAGTTCTTC,CAWSVLGLAGSEQFF
TRBJ1-1,TRBV6-1,.,.,TGTGCCAGCAGTGATGGCTCAGGGCTTCCTGGGGCTTTCTTT,CASSDGSGLPGAFF
TRBJ2-3,TRBV3-1,.,TRBD2,TGTGCCAGCCGCCAAGTGGCGGGGGGACTAGATACGCAGTATTTT,CASRQVAGGLDTQYF
TRBJ2-7,TRBV20-1,many,.,TGCAGTGCTAGAGATCCTCACGGCCTCTCCTACGAGCAGTACTTC,CSARDPHGLSYEQYF
TRBJ2-3,TRBV28,many,TRBD2,TGTGCCAGCAGCCCAGCGGGAGTCGGGCCAGATACGCAGTATTTT,CASSPAGVGPDTQYF
TRBJ1-1,TRBV7-9,many,.,TGTGCCAGCAGCTTAGAGCATAAGGGGACTGAAGCTTTCTTT,CASSLEHKGTEAFF
TRBJ2-7,TRBV4-1,.,TRBD2,TGCGCCAGCAGCCTCGCCGCGGGGGAAGGCTTCGAGCAGTACTTC,CASSLAAGEGFEQYF
TRBJ2-7,TRBV28,few,.,TGTGCCAGCAGTCGGACAATCGAGCAGTACTTC,CASSRTIEQYF
TRBJ2-7,TRBV29-1,.,TRBD1,TGCAGCATTACAGGGGTGAATGAGCAGTACTTC,CSITGVNEQYF
TRBJ2-7,TRBV3-1,few,TRBD2,TGTGCCAGCAGCTCAGGTAGACTAGCGGGGGCCTACGAGCAGTACTTC,CASSSGRLAGAYEQYF
TRBJ1-3,TRBV5-1,many,TRBD1,TGCGCCAGCAGCTTGCCTACAGGGGTCGGCAACACCATATATTTT,CASSLPTGVGNTIYF
TRBJ2-5,TRBV6-2/TRBV6-3,many,TRBD2,TGTGCCAGCAGTCGAACTAGCGGGAGTTCAGAGACCCAGTACTTC,CASSRTSGSSETQYF
TRBJ1-2,TRBV27,.,TRBD1,TGTGCCAGCAGTACCACCGGGACAGGGGCCTATGGCTACACCTTC,CASSTTGTGAYGYTF
TRBJ1-1,TRBV7-9,.,.,TGTGCCAGCAGCTTACTGAACAGGGCTTTCTTT,CASSLLNRAFF
TRBJ2-7,TRBV6-1,many,.,TGTGCCAGCACGGTTCGACAGGCCTATTACGAGCAGTACTTC,CASTVRQAYYEQYF
TRBJ2-7,TRBV12-3/TRBV12-4,few,.,TGTGCCAGCAGTTCGCTGGGACACGAGCAGTACTTC,CASSSLGHEQYF